This T cell receptor (beta chain) was sequenced during a study of T-cell reconstitution after alpha-beta-depleted transplantation in children. This clonotype was counted ten times or more. Unique molecular identifiers were incorporated into the prepared TCRbeta library. One entry per CDR3 protein, called by TCRdb with MiXCR from the PCR reads. The table shows around 450,000 distinct CDR3 sequences, with 43% occurring only once. V lost 0 bases and J lost 7, with 19 bases in between. The V gene's germline CDR1 is DFQATT and CDR2 SNEGSKA (reference sequence). The CDR3 covers 16 residues. This TCR derives from a girl aged 2-10 years with aplastic anemia, due to receive a stem cell transplant. The chain has TRBV20-1 and TRBJ2-1; perhaps TRBD2 as D (5 bases). This material consisted of PBMCs, taken before TCRalphabeta/CD19-depleted stem cell transplant. CDR3: CSARDSRTVVLNEQFF. In DNA form, the CDR3 reads TGCAGTGCTAGAGATTCTAGGACTGTTGTTTTAAATGAGCAGTTCTTC.